Given below is one TCR beta chain in context. The data are from a study of blood T cell repertoires in COVID-19. Looking at the study overall: Both acute and convalescent COVID-19 samples were obtained from the United States, Italy and Spain. T cells, B-cell-depleted T cells, or PBMCs provided the cDNA or gDNA that served as material.

The V end was cut by 4 bases, the J end by 3 bases, with 14 bases between. The germline gives CDR1 SGHKS, CDR2 YYEKEE (reference sequence). CDR3 size: 14 residues. Method: immunoSEQ multiplex PCR; TCRdb's copy keeps in-frame clones and lacks some. The table records 35,000 to 45,000 clones, nearly 90% of them present only once. The sample consisted of peripheral blood. The receptor was isolated from a human donor in a cohort sampled during active COVID-19. The chain joins TRBV5-5 to TRBJ2-7, with D uncertain. The CDR3 DNA is TGTGCCAGCAGCCCCGTCATGGGCATCTACGAGCAGTACTTC. This gives the protein CASSPVMGIYEQYF.